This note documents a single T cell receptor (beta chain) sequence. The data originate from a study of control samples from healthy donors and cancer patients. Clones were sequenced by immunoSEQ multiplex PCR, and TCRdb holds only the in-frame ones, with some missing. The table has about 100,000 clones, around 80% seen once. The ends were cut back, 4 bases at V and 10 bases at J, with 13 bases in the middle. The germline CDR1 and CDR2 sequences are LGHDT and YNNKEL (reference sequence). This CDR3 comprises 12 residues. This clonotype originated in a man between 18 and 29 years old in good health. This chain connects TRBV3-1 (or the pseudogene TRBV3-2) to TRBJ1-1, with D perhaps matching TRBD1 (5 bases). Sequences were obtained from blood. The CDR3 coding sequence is TGTGCCAGCAGCCCGCCTTTGGGGGTAGCTTTCTTT. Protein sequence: CASSPPLGVAFF.